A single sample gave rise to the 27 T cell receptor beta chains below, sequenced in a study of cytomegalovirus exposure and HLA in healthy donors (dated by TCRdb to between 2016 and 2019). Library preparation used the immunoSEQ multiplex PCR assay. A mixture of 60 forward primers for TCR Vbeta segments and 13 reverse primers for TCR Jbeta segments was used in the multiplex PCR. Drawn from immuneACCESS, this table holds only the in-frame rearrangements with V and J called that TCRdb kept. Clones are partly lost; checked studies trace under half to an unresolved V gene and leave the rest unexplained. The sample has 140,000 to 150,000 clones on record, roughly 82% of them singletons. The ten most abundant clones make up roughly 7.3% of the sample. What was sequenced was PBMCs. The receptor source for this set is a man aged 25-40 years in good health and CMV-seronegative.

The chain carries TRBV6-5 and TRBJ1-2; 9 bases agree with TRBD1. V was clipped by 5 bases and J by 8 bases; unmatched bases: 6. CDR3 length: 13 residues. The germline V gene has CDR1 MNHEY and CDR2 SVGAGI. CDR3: CASSGQGRRGYTF. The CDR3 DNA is TGTGCCAGCAGTGGACAGGGGCGAAGGGGCTACACCTTC.

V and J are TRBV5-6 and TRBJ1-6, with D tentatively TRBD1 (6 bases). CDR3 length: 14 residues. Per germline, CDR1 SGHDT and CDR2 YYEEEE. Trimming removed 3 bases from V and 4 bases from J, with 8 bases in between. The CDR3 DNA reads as TGTGCCAGCAGCTCGGACAGTTATAATTCACCCCTCCACTTT. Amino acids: CASSSDSYNSPLHF.

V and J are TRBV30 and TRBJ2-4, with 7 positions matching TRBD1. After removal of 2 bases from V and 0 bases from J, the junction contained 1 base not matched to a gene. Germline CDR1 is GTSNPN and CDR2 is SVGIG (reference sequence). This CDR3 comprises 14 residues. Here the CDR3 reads CAWSSGGAKNIQYF. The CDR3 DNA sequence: TGTGCCTGGAGTTCAGGGGGAGCCAAAAACATTCAGTACTTC.

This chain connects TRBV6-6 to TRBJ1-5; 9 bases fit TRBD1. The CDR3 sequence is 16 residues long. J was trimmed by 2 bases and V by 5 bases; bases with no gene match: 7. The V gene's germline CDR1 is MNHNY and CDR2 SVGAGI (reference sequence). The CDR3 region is CASSKGQGGRNQPQHF. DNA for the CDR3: TGTGCCAGCAGTAAGGGACAGGGAGGGCGCAATCAGCCCCAGCATTTT.

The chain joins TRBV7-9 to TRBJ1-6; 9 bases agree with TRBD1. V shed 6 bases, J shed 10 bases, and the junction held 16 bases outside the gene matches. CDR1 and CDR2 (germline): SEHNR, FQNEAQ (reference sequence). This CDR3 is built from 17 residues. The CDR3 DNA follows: TGTGCCAGCAGGCAACCCGGGACAGGGAATGTTTGGTCACCCCTCCACTTT. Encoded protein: CASRQPGTGNVWSPLHF. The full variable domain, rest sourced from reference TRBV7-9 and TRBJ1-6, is DTGVSQNPRHKITKRGQNVTFRCDPISEHNRLYWYRQTLGQGPEFLTYFQNEAQLEKSRLLSDRFSAERPKGSFSTLEIQRTEQGDSAMYLCASRQPGTGNVWSPLHFGNGTRLTVT.

The CDR3 region is CASSESHSGLYYEQYF. DNA of the CDR3: TGTGCCAGCAGTGAAAGCCACTCCGGGTTGTATTACGAGCAGTACTTC. The chain recombines TRBV6-1 with TRBJ2-7; D not resolved. Trimming left V 2 bases short and J 4 bases short, with 18 bases between. The germline CDR1 and CDR2 sequences are MNHNS and SASEGT. This CDR3 comprises 16 residues.

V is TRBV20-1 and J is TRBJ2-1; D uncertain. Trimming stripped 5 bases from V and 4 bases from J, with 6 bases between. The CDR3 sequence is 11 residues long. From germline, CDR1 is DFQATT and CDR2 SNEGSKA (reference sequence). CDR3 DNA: TGCAGTGCTCTACTGTACAATGAGCAGTTCTTC. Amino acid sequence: CSALLYNEQFF.

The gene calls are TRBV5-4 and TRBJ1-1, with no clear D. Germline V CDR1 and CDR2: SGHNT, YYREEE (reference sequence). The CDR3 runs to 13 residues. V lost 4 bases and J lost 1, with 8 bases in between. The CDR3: CASSLTSNTEAFF. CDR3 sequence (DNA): TGTGCCAGCAGCCTCACATCGAACACTGAAGCTTTCTTT.

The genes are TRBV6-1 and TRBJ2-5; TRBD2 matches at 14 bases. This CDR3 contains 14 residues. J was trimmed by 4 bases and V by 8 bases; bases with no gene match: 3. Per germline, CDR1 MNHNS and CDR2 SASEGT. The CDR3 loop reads CASGTSGGAETQYF. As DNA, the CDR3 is TGTGCCAGCGGGACTAGCGGGGGTGCAGAGACCCAGTACTTC.

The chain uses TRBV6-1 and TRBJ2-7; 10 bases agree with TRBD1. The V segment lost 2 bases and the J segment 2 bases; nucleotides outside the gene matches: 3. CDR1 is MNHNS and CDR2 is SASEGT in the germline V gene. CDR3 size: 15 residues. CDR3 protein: CASSEWGQGTYEQYF. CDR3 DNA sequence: TGTGCCAGCAGTGAATGGGGACAGGGGACCTACGAGCAGTACTTC.

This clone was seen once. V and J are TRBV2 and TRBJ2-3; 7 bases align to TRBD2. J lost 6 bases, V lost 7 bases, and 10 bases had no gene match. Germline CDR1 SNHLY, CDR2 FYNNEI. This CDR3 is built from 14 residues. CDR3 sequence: CASMKRGGWDTQYF. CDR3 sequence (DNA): TGTGCCAGCATGAAGCGGGGTGGGTGGGATACGCAGTATTTT.

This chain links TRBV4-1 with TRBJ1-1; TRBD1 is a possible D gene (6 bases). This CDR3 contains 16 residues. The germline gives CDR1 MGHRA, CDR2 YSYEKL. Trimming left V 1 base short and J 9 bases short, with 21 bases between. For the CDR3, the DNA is TGCGCCAGCAGCCAAGTGGATGCTATCAGGGGCACGAAAGCTTTCTTT. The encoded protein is CASSQVDAIRGTKAFF.

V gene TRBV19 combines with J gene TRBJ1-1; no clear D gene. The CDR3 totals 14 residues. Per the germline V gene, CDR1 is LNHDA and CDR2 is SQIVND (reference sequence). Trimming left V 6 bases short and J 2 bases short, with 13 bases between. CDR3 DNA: TGTGCCAGTAGGAATCATCTCTATAACACTGAAGCTTTCTTT. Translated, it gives CASRNHLYNTEAFF.

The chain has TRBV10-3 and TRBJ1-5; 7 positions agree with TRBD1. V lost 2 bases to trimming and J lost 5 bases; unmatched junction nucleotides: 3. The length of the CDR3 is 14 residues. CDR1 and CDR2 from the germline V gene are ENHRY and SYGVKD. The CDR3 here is CAISERQGDQPQHF. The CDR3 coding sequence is TGTGCCATCAGTGAGAGACAGGGTGATCAGCCCCAGCATTTT.

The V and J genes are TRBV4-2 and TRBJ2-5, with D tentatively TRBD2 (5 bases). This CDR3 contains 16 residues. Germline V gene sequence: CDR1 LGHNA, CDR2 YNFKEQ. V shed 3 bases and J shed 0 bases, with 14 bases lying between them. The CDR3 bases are TGTGCCAGCAGCCAGGGTATCGGGGTCTACCAAGAGACCCAGTACTTC. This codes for CASSQGIGVYQETQYF.

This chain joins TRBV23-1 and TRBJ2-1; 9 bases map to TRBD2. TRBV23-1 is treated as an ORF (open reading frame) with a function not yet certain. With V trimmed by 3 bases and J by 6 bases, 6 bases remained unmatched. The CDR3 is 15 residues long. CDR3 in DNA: TGCGCCAGCAGTCATGGCGGGGGGGCTCCCAATGAGCAGTTCTTC. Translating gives CASSHGGGAPNEQFF.

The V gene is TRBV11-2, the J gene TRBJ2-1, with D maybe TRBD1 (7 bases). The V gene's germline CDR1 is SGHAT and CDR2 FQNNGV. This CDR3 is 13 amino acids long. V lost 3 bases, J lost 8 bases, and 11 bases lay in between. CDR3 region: CASSFGGGHEQFF. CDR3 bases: TGTGCCAGCAGCTTCGGAGGGGGCCATGAGCAGTTCTTC.

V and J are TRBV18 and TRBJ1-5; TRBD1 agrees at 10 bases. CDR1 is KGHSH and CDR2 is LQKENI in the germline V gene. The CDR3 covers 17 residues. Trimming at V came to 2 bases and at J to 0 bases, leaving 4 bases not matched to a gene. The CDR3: CASSPDRGPYSNQPQHF. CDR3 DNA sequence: TGTGCCAGCTCACCAGACAGGGGGCCTTATAGCAATCAGCCCCAGCATTTT.

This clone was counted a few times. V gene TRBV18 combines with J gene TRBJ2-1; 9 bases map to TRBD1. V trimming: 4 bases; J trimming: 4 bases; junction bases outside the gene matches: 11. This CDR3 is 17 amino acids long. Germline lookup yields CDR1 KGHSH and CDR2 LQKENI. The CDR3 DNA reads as TGTGCCAGCTCACAACTCCAACAGGGGGCGGGATACAATGAGCAGTTCTTC. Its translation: CASSQLQQGAGYNEQFF.

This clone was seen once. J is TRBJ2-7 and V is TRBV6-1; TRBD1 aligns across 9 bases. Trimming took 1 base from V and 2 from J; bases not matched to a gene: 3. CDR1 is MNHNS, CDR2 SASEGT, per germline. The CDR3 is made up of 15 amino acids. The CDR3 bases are TGTGCCAGCAGTGAAGGGACAGGGGATCCCTACGAGCAGTACTTC. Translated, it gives CASSEGTGDPYEQYF.

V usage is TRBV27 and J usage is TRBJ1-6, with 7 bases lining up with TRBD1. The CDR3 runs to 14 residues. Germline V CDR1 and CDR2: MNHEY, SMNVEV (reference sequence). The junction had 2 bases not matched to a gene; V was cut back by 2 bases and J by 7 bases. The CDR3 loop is CASSLTRGNSPLHF. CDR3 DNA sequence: TGTGCCAGCAGTTTAACCAGGGGGAATTCACCCCTCCACTTT.

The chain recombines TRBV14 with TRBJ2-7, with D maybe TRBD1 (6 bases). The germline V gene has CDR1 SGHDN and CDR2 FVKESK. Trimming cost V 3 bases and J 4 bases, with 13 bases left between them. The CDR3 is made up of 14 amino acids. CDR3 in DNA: TGTGCCAGCAGCCACGGACAGTTAAGATACGAGCAGTACTTC. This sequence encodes CASSHGQLRYEQYF.

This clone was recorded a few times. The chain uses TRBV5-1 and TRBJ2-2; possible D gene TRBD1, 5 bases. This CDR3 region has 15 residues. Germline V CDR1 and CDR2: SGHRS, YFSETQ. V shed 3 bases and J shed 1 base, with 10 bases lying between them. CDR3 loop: CASSSRVGNTGELFF. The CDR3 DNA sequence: TGCGCCAGCAGCTCCAGGGTAGGGAACACCGGGGAGCTGTTTTTT.

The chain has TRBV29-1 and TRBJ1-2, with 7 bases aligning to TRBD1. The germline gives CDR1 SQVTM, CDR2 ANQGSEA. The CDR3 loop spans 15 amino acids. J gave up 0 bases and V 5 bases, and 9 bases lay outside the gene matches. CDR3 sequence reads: CSVRDRVRANYGYTF. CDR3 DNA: TGCAGCGTTCGTGACAGGGTGAGGGCTAACTATGGCTACACCTTC.

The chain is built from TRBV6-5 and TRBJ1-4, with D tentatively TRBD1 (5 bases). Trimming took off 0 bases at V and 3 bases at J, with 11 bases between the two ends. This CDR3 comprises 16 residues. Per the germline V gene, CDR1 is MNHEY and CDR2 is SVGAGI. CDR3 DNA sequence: TGTGCCAGCAGTTACTCTGGAGGGGCCCCTAATGAAAAACTGTTTTTT. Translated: CASSYSGGAPNEKLFF.

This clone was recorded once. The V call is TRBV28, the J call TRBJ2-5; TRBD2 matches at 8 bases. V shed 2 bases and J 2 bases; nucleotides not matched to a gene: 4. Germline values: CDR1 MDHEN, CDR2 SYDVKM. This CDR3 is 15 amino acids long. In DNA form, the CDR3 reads TGTGCCAGCAGTTTAAGCGGGAGTCGGCAAGAGACCCAGTACTTC. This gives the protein CASSLSGSRQETQYF.

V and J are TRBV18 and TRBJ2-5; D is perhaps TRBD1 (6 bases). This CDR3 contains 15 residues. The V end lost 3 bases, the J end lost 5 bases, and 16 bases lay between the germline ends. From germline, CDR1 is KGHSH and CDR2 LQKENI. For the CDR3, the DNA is TGTGCCAGCTCACCGAGACAGGATAGGATCGAGACCCAGTACTTC. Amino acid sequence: CASSPRQDRIETQYF.